This is a list of T cell receptor beta chains from one sample in a study of blood T cell repertoires in COVID-19. TCRdb's table, derived via immunoSEQ multiplex PCR, lists solely in-frame clones and lacks some. The sample consists of under 150,000 clones, 80% to 90% of them appearing once. Material for sequencing was peripheral blood. The receptors stem from a woman in her sixties with COVID-19, enrolled during active disease. CDR3s include the opening cysteine and the closing phenylalanine or tryptophan. The D gene is left open where the match is weak. Size values are once, few and many counts, or a class for expanded clones, and some rows have none.

J gene	clone size	D gene	V gene	CDR3 DNA	CDR3 protein
TRBJ1-4	.	.	TRBV2	TGTGCCAGCAGGTGGGGCGGTAATGAAAAACTGTTTTTT	CASRWGGNEKLFF
TRBJ1-2	few	.	TRBV21-1	TGTGCCAGCAGCAAAGCGGGGGAGGGACAGGGCATCTATGGCTACACCTTC	CASSKAGEGQGIYGYTF
TRBJ1-2	.	.	TRBV7-8	TGTGCCAGCAGCTTCGGTATCTCAGACTTCCCCTATGGCTACACCTTC	CASSFGISDFPYGYTF
TRBJ1-1	.	TRBD1	TRBV2	TGTGCCAGCACTTTCCAGGACAGGAAGGGGGGTGAAGCTTTCTTT	CASTFQDRKGGEAFF
TRBJ1-2	.	TRBD1	TRBV3-1/TRBV3-2	TGTGCCAGCAGCCACCCTCAGGGGGTCCCCCCGTTAGGTGGCTACACCTTC	CASSHPQGVPPLGGYTF
TRBJ2-7	.	TRBD1	TRBV18	TGTGCCAGCTCACTGGGACAGGGAAGCTCCTACGAGCAGTACTTC	CASSLGQGSSYEQYF
TRBJ2-7	.	TRBD2	TRBV3-1/TRBV3-2	TGTGCCAGCAGCCCCCGTGTGGGCGGGGGGGCCTACGAGCAGTACTTC	CASSPRVGGGAYEQYF
TRBJ1-5	.	.	TRBV4-2	TGTGCCAGCAGCCAATCTGAGGTACGGGGTCAGCCCCAGCATTTT	CASSQSEVRGQPQHF
TRBJ1-5	once	TRBD1	TRBV29-1	TGCAGCGTTGCACCACATGGGACAGGGGGCAATCAGCCCCAGCATTTT	CSVAPHGTGGNQPQHF
TRBJ2-1	.	TRBD2	TRBV5-4	TGTGCCAGCAGCCCACTAGCGGGGGCCTACAATGAGCAGTTCTTC	CASSPLAGAYNEQFF
TRBJ2-1	.	.	TRBV4-1	TGCGCCAGCAGCCAAGTGGGAGCGGAATACAATGAGCAGTTCTTC	CASSQVGAEYNEQFF
TRBJ1-2	.	TRBD1	TRBV9	TGTGCCAGCAGCGTGACTGGGACAGGGGACTACACCTTC	CASSVTGTGDYTF
TRBJ1-4	.	.	TRBV5-1	TGCGCCAGCAGCTGGGGCGGGGAAAACGGTGAAAAACTGTTTTTT	CASSWGGENGEKLFF
TRBJ2-5	.	.	TRBV2	TGTGCCAGCATCCGTCCAGGGTACCAAGAGACCCAGTACTTC	CASIRPGYQETQYF
TRBJ2-2	.	.	TRBV5-1	TGCGCCAGCAGCTTGGGCGCTGGAGACACCGGGGAGCTGTTTTTT	CASSLGAGDTGELFF
TRBJ2-5	.	.	TRBV30	TGTGCCTGGAGGGGCAGGGGAAAGACCCAGTACTTC	CAWRGRGKTQYF
TRBJ2-3	.	.	TRBV5-1	TGCGCCAGCAGCACGAGGGAGAGCACAGATACGCAGTATTTT	CASSTRESTDTQYF
TRBJ2-2	.	TRBD1	TRBV5-1	TGCGCCAGCAGCCTCAGCACCCTCGACAGGGTCGAGGACCAAGCCGGGGAGCTGTTTTTT	CASSLSTLDRVEDQAGELFF